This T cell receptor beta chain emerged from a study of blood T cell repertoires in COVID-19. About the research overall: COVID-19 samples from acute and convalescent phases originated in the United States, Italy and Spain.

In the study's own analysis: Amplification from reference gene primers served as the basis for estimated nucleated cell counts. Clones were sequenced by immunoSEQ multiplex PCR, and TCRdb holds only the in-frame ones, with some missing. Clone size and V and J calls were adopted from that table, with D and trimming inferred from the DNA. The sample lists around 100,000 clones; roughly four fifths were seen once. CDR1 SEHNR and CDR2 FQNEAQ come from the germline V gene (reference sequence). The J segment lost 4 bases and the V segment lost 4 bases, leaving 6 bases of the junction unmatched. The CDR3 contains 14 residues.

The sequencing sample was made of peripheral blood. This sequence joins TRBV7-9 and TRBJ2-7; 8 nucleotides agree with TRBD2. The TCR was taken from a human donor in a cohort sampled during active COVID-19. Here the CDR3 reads CASSSPGGPYEQYF. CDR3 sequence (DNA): TGTGCCAGCAGCTCTCCGGGGGGGCCGTACGAGCAGTACTTC.